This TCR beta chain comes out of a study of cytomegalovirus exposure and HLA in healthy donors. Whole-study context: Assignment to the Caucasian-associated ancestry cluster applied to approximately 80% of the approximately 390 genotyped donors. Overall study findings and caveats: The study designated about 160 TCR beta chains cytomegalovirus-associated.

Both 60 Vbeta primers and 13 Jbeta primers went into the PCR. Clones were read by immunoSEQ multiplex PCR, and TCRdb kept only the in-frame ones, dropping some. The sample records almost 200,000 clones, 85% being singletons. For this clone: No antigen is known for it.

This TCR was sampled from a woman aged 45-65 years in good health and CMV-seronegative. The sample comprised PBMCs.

The CDR3 here is CASSPRGTGAPYEQYF. The CDR3 nucleotides are TGTGCCAGCTCACCACGGGGGACAGGGGCCCCCTACGAGCAGTACTTC. V gene TRBV18 combines with J gene TRBJ2-7, with 10 bases matching TRBD1. Trimming took 1 base from V and 2 from J; bases not matched to a gene: 5. This CDR3 spans 16 amino acids. Germline loops: CDR1 KGHSH, CDR2 LQKENI. The whole variable domain, filled in from reference TRBV18 and TRBJ2-7, reads NAGVMQNPRHLVRRRGQEARLRCSPMKGHSHVYWYRQLPEEGLKFMVYLQKENIIDESGMPKERFSAEFPKEGPSILRIQQVVRGDSAAYFCASSPRGTGAPYEQYFGPGTRLTVT.